This T cell receptor (beta chain) was captured in a study of cytomegalovirus exposure and HLA in healthy donors. Study-wide findings and caveats: HLA allele associations emerged for some 16,000 TCR beta sequences in a later analysis, at 0.05 false discovery rate. Analyses of presence/absence relied on an assumption of roughly uniform sequencing depth across donors.

The CDR3 contains 18 residues. Per germline, CDR1 LGHNA and CDR2 YSLEER. Trimming cost V 0 bases and J 5 bases, with 20 bases left between them. This clone has just one count. Its antigen remains unidentified. 13 Jbeta primers and 60 Vbeta primers were used for the PCR. Measured with immunoSEQ multiplex PCR; TCRdb has only the in-frame clones, and not every one. The sample lists around 53,000 clones, nearly 85% occurring once. The sequenced material came from PBMCs. The origin of this receptor is a man aged 25-40 years in good health and CMV-seronegative. The rearrangement links TRBV4-3 to TRBJ2-1; tentative D call: TRBD1 (5 bases). The CDR3 DNA follows: TGCGCCAGCAGCCAAGACCCCCCCGTGGTAGGCAGGGACAATGAGCAGTTCTTC. Translated, it gives CASSQDPPVVGRDNEQFF.